A single sample gave rise to the 16 T cell receptor beta chains below, sequenced in a study of cytomegalovirus exposure and HLA in healthy donors. The study ran its PCR with 60 Vbeta and 13 Jbeta primers. Profiling relied on immunoSEQ multiplex PCR, and the TCRdb table lists in-frame clones only, not all of them. This repertoire shows under 150,000 clones, roughly 88% found once; its top ten account for roughly 1.8%. Sequencing was done on a sample of PBMCs. These receptors were taken from a boy aged 5-17 years in good health and CMV-seronegative.

On this clone: Relative to the germline gene, one junction end is altered; a read error may explain this. The rearrangement uses TRBV25-1 and TRBJ1-2; possibly TRBD1 for D (6 bases). This CDR3 has 13 residues. Per germline, CDR1 MGHDK and CDR2 SYGVNS. The CDR3 DNA reads as TGTGCCAGTCACCCCGGGACGGGACAAGGCTACCCCTTC. This codes for CASHPGTGQGYPF.

This clone was counted only a few times. The rearrangement uses TRBV6-1 and TRBJ1-2; 7 nucleotides align to TRBD1. The CDR3 is 14 residues long. V dropped 4 bases and J dropped 0; count of bases not matched to a gene: 2. Germline V gene lookup returns CDR1 MNHNS and CDR2 SASEGT. The CDR3 here is CASSGQGTNYGYTF. The CDR3 bases are TGTGCCAGCAGTGGACAGGGAACTAACTATGGCTACACCTTC.

The chain joins TRBV7-9 to TRBJ2-3, with 7 positions matching TRBD2. Germline trimming cut 6 bases from V and 0 bases from J; bases unmatched to any gene: 3. This CDR3 is built from 14 residues. The germline CDR1 and CDR2 sequences are SEHNR and FQNEAQ (reference sequence). CDR3 sequence (DNA): TGTGCCAGCAGTCGTAGCGGGAGCACAGATACGCAGTATTTT. Amino acid sequence: CASSRSGSTDTQYF. Combining the CDR3 with reference TRBV7-9 and TRBJ2-3 gives the whole variable domain DTGVSQNPRHKITKRGQNVTFRCDPISEHNRLYWYRQTLGQGPEFLTYFQNEAQLEKSRLLSDRFSAERPKGSFSTLEIQRTEQGDSAMYLCASSRSGSTDTQYFGPGTRLTVL.

As DNA, the CDR3 is TGTGCCAGCAGCCCCGCTCCGGGACAGGGGTCCAATGAGCAGTTCTTC. Residues: CASSPAPGQGSNEQFF. The V gene is TRBV5-4, the J gene TRBJ2-1, with 10 bases fitting TRBD1. The CDR3 runs to 16 residues. The germline gives CDR1 SGHNT, CDR2 YYREEE (reference sequence). V shed 4 bases, J shed 6 bases, and the junction held 10 bases outside the gene matches.

The chain is built from TRBV25-1 and TRBJ1-1; D unclear. Germline CDR1 MGHDK, CDR2 SYGVNS. Trimming took 1 base from V and 11 from J, leaving 11 bases between them. CDR3 size: 12 residues. The CDR3 reads CASSELLGGAFF. Here the CDR3 DNA reads TGTGCCAGCAGTGAATTGTTAGGAGGGGCTTTCTTT.

This chain joins TRBV6-1 and TRBJ2-7, with 7 bases aligning to TRBD1. V lost 7 bases, J lost 3 bases, and 9 bases stayed unmatched. In germline, CDR1 is MNHNS, CDR2 SASEGT. This CDR3 is built from 14 residues. The CDR3 sequence is CASKVRGPVYEQYF. The CDR3 DNA reads TGTGCCAGCAAAGTAAGGGGGCCGGTCTACGAGCAGTACTTC.

The J gene is TRBJ1-1, the V gene TRBV2; D not certain. The CDR3 is 12 residues long. The V gene's germline CDR1 is SNHLY and CDR2 FYNNEI. Trimming shortened V by 5 bases and J by 13 bases, and 17 bases separated the two germline ends. CDR3 in DNA: TGTGCCAGCAGTTCGGCATTACCGGAGGGTTTCTTT. Encoded protein: CASSSALPEGFF.

The chain has TRBV2 and TRBJ2-7; D is undetermined. The ends were cut back, 1 base at V and 3 bases at J, with 16 bases in the middle. Germline values: CDR1 SNHLY, CDR2 FYNNEI. This CDR3 is 16 amino acids long. For the CDR3, the DNA is TGTGCCAGCAGTGAAGGGGCACAAACCATAGTCTACGAGCAGTACTTC. Protein: CASSEGAQTIVYEQYF.

The chain joins TRBV5-5 to TRBJ1-2; D is unresolved. CDR3 size: 13 residues. The ends were cut back, 4 bases at V and 1 base at J, with 8 bases in the middle. Germline CDR1 SGHKS, CDR2 YYEKEE (reference sequence). CDR3 sequence (DNA): TGTGCCAGCAGCGCGGATAGTAACTATGGCTACACCTTC. Encoded protein: CASSADSNYGYTF.

The chain is built from TRBV4-2 and TRBJ2-3, with D possibly TRBD2 on 6 matching bases. V was shortened by 3 bases and J by 1 base, with 14 bases between the two germline ends. CDR1 is LGHNA, CDR2 YNFKEQ, per germline. The CDR3 runs to 16 residues. CDR3 coding DNA: TGTGCCAGCAGCCAGCGCCGGGACTCGGGCACAGATACGCAGTATTTT. It encodes CASSQRRDSGTDTQYF.

This chain connects TRBV28 to TRBJ2-7, with 12 bases aligning to TRBD1. Trimming cost V 2 bases and J 12 bases; bases outside gene matches: 11. Germline CDR1 is MDHEN and CDR2 is SYDVKM. The CDR3 extends over 15 amino acids. The CDR3 nucleotides read TGTGCCAGCAGTTTAAATGCGGGACAGGGGGCGCAGGGGTACTTC. Encoded protein: CASSLNAGQGAQGYF.

This CDR3 is CASSNSGRAYNEQFF. The CDR3 DNA reads as TGTGCCAGCAGTAATAGCGGGAGGGCCTACAATGAGCAGTTCTTC. The chain recombines TRBV25-1 with TRBJ2-1; TRBD2 matches 11 bases. The V gene's germline CDR1 is MGHDK and CDR2 SYGVNS. The V and J ends lost 5 bases and 2 bases, in that order; junction bases with no gene match: 2. There are 15 residues in the CDR3.

This clone occurred once. The chain carries TRBV9 and TRBJ1-2; D might be TRBD1 (5 bases). Trimming removed 3 bases from V and 3 bases from J, with 9 bases in between. The CDR3 length is 13 residues. Looked up from germline, CDR1 is SGDLS and CDR2 is YYNGEE. The CDR3 protein is CASSATEHYGYTF. The CDR3 DNA is TGTGCCAGCAGCGCGACAGAGCACTATGGCTACACCTTC.

This chain connects TRBV5-1 to TRBJ2-6; TRBD1 matches at 12 bases. The germline gives CDR1 SGHRS, CDR2 YFSETQ. Trimming cost V 4 bases and J 4 bases; bases outside gene matches: 6. The CDR3 runs to 17 residues. The CDR3 nucleotides are TGCGCCAGCAGCCCGGGACAGGGGGCGCTGGGGGCCAACGTCCTGACTTTC. Its protein product is CASSPGQGALGANVLTF.

This chain connects TRBV12-5 to TRBJ2-1; D perhaps matches TRBD2 (5 bases). The CDR3 runs 13 residues. Germline V lookup: CDR1 LGHNT, CDR2 FRNRAP. The V end lost 2 bases, the J end lost 7 bases, and 9 bases lay between the germline ends. The CDR3: CASGLMGSNEQFF. The CDR3 DNA is TGTGCTAGTGGTTTGATGGGGAGTAATGAGCAGTTCTTC.

This chain joins TRBV7-2 and TRBJ1-1; TRBD1 aligns across 7 bases. The CDR3 is 15 residues long. Looked up from germline, CDR1 is SGHTA and CDR2 is FQGNSA. The ends lost 4 bases at V and 0 bases at J; junction bases unmatched: 5. For the CDR3, the DNA is TGTGCCAGCAGCTCCGCGACAGGGTTGAACACTGAAGCTTTCTTT. The encoded protein is CASSSATGLNTEAFF.